The rows below give T cell receptor beta chains drawn from one sample of a study of blood T cell repertoires in COVID-19. Sequencing used immunoSEQ multiplex PCR; TCRdb keeps in-frame clones, though not all of them. The sample lists some 190,000 clones, about 88% occurring once. Material for sequencing was peripheral blood. These receptors all come from a woman aged 40 to 49 who had recovered from COVID-19. Each CDR3 is given with its conserved first and last residue. A D gene is named only where the DNA matches it firmly. A row's size may be missing; if present it is once, few, many or a size class.

J gene: TRBJ2-7; V gene: TRBV3-1/TRBV3-2; D gene: NA; clone size: NA; CDR3 protein: CASSQVGRLYEQYF; CDR3 DNA: TGTGCCAGCAGCCAAGTAGGCAGACTTTACGAGCAGTACTTC
J gene: TRBJ1-2; V gene: TRBV6-4; D gene: TRBD1; clone size: NA; CDR3 protein: CASKNRQGHYGYTF; CDR3 DNA: TGTGCCAGCAAAAATAGACAGGGGCACTATGGCTACACCTTC
J gene: TRBJ2-3; V gene: TRBV3-1/TRBV3-2; D gene: NA; clone size: NA; CDR3 protein: CASSQDARSDSGRDTQYF; CDR3 DNA: TGTGCCAGCAGCCAAGATGCGCGGAGCGATTCGGGTCGAGATACGCAGTATTTT
J gene: TRBJ1-3; V gene: TRBV29-1; D gene: NA; clone size: NA; CDR3 protein: CSVAAGNTIYF; CDR3 DNA: TGCAGCGTTGCAGCGGGCAACACCATATATTTT
J gene: TRBJ1-6; V gene: TRBV14; D gene: NA; clone size: once; CDR3 protein: CASSLISNSPLHF; CDR3 DNA: TGTGCCAGCAGCCTCATCAGTAATTCACCCCTCCACTTT
J gene: TRBJ2-6; V gene: TRBV9; D gene: NA; clone size: NA; CDR3 protein: CASSATGSSGANVLTF; CDR3 DNA: TGTGCCAGCAGCGCTACAGGAAGCTCTGGGGCCAACGTCCTGACTTTC
J gene: TRBJ2-2; V gene: TRBV6-5; D gene: NA; clone size: NA; CDR3 protein: CASSYPSTGELFF; CDR3 DNA: TGTGCCAGCAGTTACCCGAGCACCGGGGAGCTGTTTTTT
J gene: TRBJ2-7; V gene: TRBV9; D gene: NA; clone size: NA; CDR3 protein: CASSVAPSDEQYF; CDR3 DNA: TGTGCCAGCAGCGTAGCCCCCTCGGACGAGCAGTACTTC
J gene: TRBJ2-7; V gene: TRBV18; D gene: TRBD2; clone size: NA; CDR3 protein: CASSPRLAGGEEEQYF; CDR3 DNA: TGTGCCAGCTCACCTAGACTAGCGGGAGGGGAAGAGGAGCAGTACTTC
J gene: TRBJ1-2; V gene: TRBV6-1; D gene: NA; clone size: NA; CDR3 protein: CASSEPLNYGYTF; CDR3 DNA: TGTGCCAGCAGTGAGCCACTTAACTATGGCTACACCTTC
J gene: TRBJ2-2; V gene: TRBV11-1; D gene: NA; clone size: NA; CDR3 protein: CASSFIVDTGELFF; CDR3 DNA: TGTGCCAGCAGTTTTATAGTCGACACCGGGGAGCTGTTTTTT
J gene: TRBJ1-4; V gene: TRBV5-1; D gene: TRBD1; clone size: NA; CDR3 protein: CASSSGQGEKLFF; CDR3 DNA: TGCGCCAGCAGCTCCGGACAGGGTGAAAAACTGTTTTTT
J gene: TRBJ1-2; V gene: TRBV18; D gene: NA; clone size: NA; CDR3 protein: CASSPGENYGYTF; CDR3 DNA: TGTGCCAGCTCACCCGGGGAGAACTATGGCTACACCTTC
J gene: TRBJ1-5; V gene: TRBV24-1; D gene: NA; clone size: NA; CDR3 protein: CATSDERDGANQPQHF; CDR3 DNA: TGTGCCACCAGTGATGAGCGGGACGGTGCCAATCAGCCCCAGCATTTT
J gene: TRBJ2-5; V gene: TRBV7-2; D gene: NA; clone size: NA; CDR3 protein: CASSLGLERWAQYF; CDR3 DNA: TGTGCCAGCAGCCTGGGACTGGAAAGATGGGCCCAGTACTTC
J gene: TRBJ1-5; V gene: TRBV12-5; D gene: NA; clone size: once; CDR3 protein: CASGFAANQPQHF; CDR3 DNA: TGTGCTAGTGGTTTTGCGGCCAATCAGCCCCAGCATTTT
J gene: TRBJ1-1; V gene: TRBV7-9; D gene: NA; clone size: NA; CDR3 protein: CASSLGAKVTEAFF; CDR3 DNA: TGTGCCAGCAGCTTAGGGGCCAAGGTGACTGAAGCTTTCTTT
J gene: TRBJ1-1; V gene: TRBV6-5; D gene: NA; clone size: NA; CDR3 protein: CASSPVQVTEAFF; CDR3 DNA: TGTGCCAGCAGTCCGGTCCAGGTTACTGAAGCTTTCTTT
J gene: TRBJ2-4; V gene: TRBV11-2; D gene: TRBD2; clone size: NA; CDR3 protein: CASSPRTSGLLAKNIQYF; CDR3 DNA: TGTGCCAGCAGCCCCCGGACTAGCGGTCTTTTAGCCAAAAACATTCAGTACTTC
J gene: TRBJ1-5; V gene: TRBV4-2; D gene: NA; clone size: NA; CDR3 protein: CASSQDRVSNQPQHF; CDR3 DNA: TGTGCCAGCAGCCAAGACAGGGTCAGCAATCAGCCCCAGCATTTT
J gene: TRBJ2-5; V gene: TRBV30; D gene: TRBD2; clone size: NA; CDR3 protein: CAWSPTSGETQYF; CDR3 DNA: TGTGCCTGGAGCCCGACTAGCGGAGAGACCCAGTACTTC
J gene: TRBJ1-2; V gene: TRBV2; D gene: NA; clone size: NA; CDR3 protein: CASSERGYGYTF; CDR3 DNA: TGTGCCAGCAGTGAAAGGGGGTATGGCTACACCTTC
J gene: TRBJ2-5; V gene: TRBV11-1; D gene: NA; clone size: NA; CDR3 protein: CASSFGMHSQETQYF; CDR3 DNA: TGTGCCAGCAGCTTCGGTATGCACAGCCAAGAGACCCAGTACTTC
J gene: TRBJ1-1; V gene: TRBV3-1/TRBV3-2; D gene: NA; clone size: NA; CDR3 protein: CTSSQDFVGQGTEAFF; CDR3 DNA: TGTACCAGCAGCCAAGATTTTGTGGGCCAGGGCACTGAAGCTTTCTTT
J gene: TRBJ2-2; V gene: TRBV11-3; D gene: TRBD1; clone size: NA; CDR3 protein: CASSLNADRANTGELFF; CDR3 DNA: TGTGCCAGCAGTCTCAATGCGGACAGGGCGAACACCGGGGAGCTGTTTTTT
J gene: TRBJ1-1; V gene: TRBV3-1/TRBV3-2; D gene: NA; clone size: once; CDR3 protein: CASSHYLNTEAFF; CDR3 DNA: TGTGCCAGCAGCCATTATTTGAACACTGAAGCTTTCTTT
J gene: TRBJ1-1; V gene: TRBV10-3; D gene: TRBD1; clone size: few; CDR3 protein: CAISDSDRLSTEAFF; CDR3 DNA: TGTGCCATCAGTGACTCGGACAGGTTGAGCACTGAAGCTTTCTTT
J gene: TRBJ2-7; V gene: TRBV7-2; D gene: TRBD2; clone size: NA; CDR3 protein: CASSYSGTSSITYEQYF; CDR3 DNA: TGTGCCAGCAGCTACTCCGGGACTAGCAGTATTACCTACGAGCAGTACTTC
J gene: TRBJ2-2; V gene: TRBV7-9; D gene: TRBD2; clone size: NA; CDR3 protein: CASSRLAVNTGELFF; CDR3 DNA: TGTGCCAGCAGCCGACTAGCGGTGAACACCGGGGAGCTGTTTTTT
J gene: TRBJ2-5; V gene: TRBV7-7; D gene: NA; clone size: NA; CDR3 protein: CASSATGLETQYF; CDR3 DNA: TGTGCCAGCAGCGCCACAGGTTTGGAGACCCAGTACTTC
J gene: TRBJ1-2; V gene: TRBV9; D gene: NA; clone size: few; CDR3 protein: CASSEAGAIYGYTF; CDR3 DNA: TGTGCCAGCAGTGAGGCAGGGGCTATCTATGGCTACACCTTC
J gene: TRBJ1-1; V gene: TRBV27; D gene: NA; clone size: NA; CDR3 protein: CASSPTKNTEAFF; CDR3 DNA: TGTGCCAGCAGCCCGACAAAGAACACTGAAGCTTTCTTT
J gene: TRBJ2-5; V gene: TRBV27; D gene: NA; clone size: NA; CDR3 protein: CASSSFGETQYF; CDR3 DNA: TGTGCCAGCAGTTCTTTCGGGGAGACCCAGTACTTC
J gene: TRBJ1-1; V gene: TRBV30; D gene: TRBD1; clone size: few; CDR3 protein: CAWSTQGAFEAFF; CDR3 DNA: TGTGCCTGGAGTACCCAGGGGGCGTTTGAAGCTTTCTTT
J gene: TRBJ2-7; V gene: TRBV29-1; D gene: TRBD1; clone size: NA; CDR3 protein: CSVDRGTAEQYF; CDR3 DNA: TGCAGCGTCGACAGGGGGACGGCCGAGCAGTACTTC
J gene: TRBJ2-5; V gene: TRBV19; D gene: NA; clone size: once; CDR3 protein: CASSIKERARGTQYF; CDR3 DNA: TGTGCCAGTAGTATAAAGGAGCGGGCTCGGGGGACCCAGTACTTC
J gene: TRBJ2-1; V gene: TRBV27; D gene: TRBD1; clone size: NA; CDR3 protein: CASSFSGTGGYNEQFF; CDR3 DNA: TGTGCCAGCAGTTTTTCCGGGACAGGGGGGTACAATGAGCAGTTCTTC
J gene: TRBJ1-5; V gene: TRBV24-1; D gene: TRBD1; clone size: NA; CDR3 protein: CATSDATGGDQPQHF; CDR3 DNA: TGTGCCACCAGTGATGCAACAGGGGGAGATCAGCCCCAGCATTTT
J gene: TRBJ2-7; V gene: TRBV7-2; D gene: TRBD2; clone size: once; CDR3 protein: CASSSSSGLIFSNAF; CDR3 DNA: TGTGCCAGCAGCTCTTCTAGCGGGCTGATTTTTTCGAATGCCTTC
J gene: TRBJ2-3; V gene: TRBV19; D gene: TRBD2; clone size: NA; CDR3 protein: CAVLGGDTQYF; CDR3 DNA: TGTGCCGTCCTGGGAGGGGATACGCAGTATTTT
J gene: TRBJ2-6; V gene: TRBV11-3; D gene: NA; clone size: NA; CDR3 protein: CASSFSAGANVLTF; CDR3 DNA: TGTGCCAGCAGCTTTTCCGCTGGGGCCAACGTCCTGACTTTC
J gene: TRBJ2-2; V gene: TRBV19; D gene: NA; clone size: NA; CDR3 protein: CASSIGMGELFF; CDR3 DNA: TGTGCCAGTAGTATCGGGATGGGGGAGCTGTTTTTT
J gene: TRBJ1-3; V gene: TRBV4-3; D gene: NA; clone size: NA; CDR3 protein: CASSQEYTSGNTIYF; CDR3 DNA: TGCGCCAGCAGCCAAGAGTACACCTCTGGAAACACCATATATTTT
J gene: TRBJ1-6; V gene: TRBV5-4; D gene: NA; clone size: NA; CDR3 protein: CASSLDPSRQGTPLHF; CDR3 DNA: TGTGCCAGCAGCTTGGATCCCTCCAGGCAGGGGACACCCCTCCACTTT
J gene: TRBJ1-3; V gene: TRBV30; D gene: NA; clone size: few; CDR3 protein: CAWRRDSPGNTIYF; CDR3 DNA: TGTGCCTGGAGACGAGACAGCCCTGGAAACACCATATATTTT
J gene: TRBJ2-5; V gene: TRBV27; D gene: TRBD2; clone size: NA; CDR3 protein: CASSPRLAGGVGQETQYF; CDR3 DNA: TGTGCCAGCAGTCCACGACTAGCGGGAGGTGTAGGCCAAGAGACCCAGTACTTC
J gene: TRBJ2-7; V gene: TRBV30; D gene: TRBD2; clone size: NA; CDR3 protein: CAWSGRGFQGEQYF; CDR3 DNA: TGTGCCTGGAGTGGGCGGGGGTTCCAGGGCGAGCAGTACTTC
J gene: TRBJ2-5; V gene: TRBV5-1; D gene: TRBD1; clone size: once; CDR3 protein: CASATQQGEETQYF; CDR3 DNA: TGCGCCAGCGCCACACAACAGGGGGAAGAGACCCAGTACTTC
J gene: TRBJ2-1; V gene: TRBV4-2; D gene: NA; clone size: NA; CDR3 protein: CASSQVDSIVNEQFF; CDR3 DNA: TGTGCCAGCAGCCAAGTGGACTCCATTGTCAATGAGCAGTTCTTC
J gene: TRBJ1-4; V gene: TRBV7-8; D gene: NA; clone size: NA; CDR3 protein: CASRPFGTTNEKLFF; CDR3 DNA: TGTGCCAGCAGGCCTTTCGGGACAACTAATGAAAAACTGTTTTTT
J gene: TRBJ2-3; V gene: TRBV7-2; D gene: NA; clone size: NA; CDR3 protein: CASSYRDTRTDTQYF; CDR3 DNA: TGTGCCAGCAGTTATCGGGACACCCGAACAGATACGCAGTATTTT
J gene: TRBJ2-1; V gene: TRBV5-1; D gene: TRBD2; clone size: NA; CDR3 protein: CASSLRLADYNEQFF; CDR3 DNA: TGCGCCAGCAGCTTGCGGCTAGCGGACTACAATGAGCAGTTCTTC
J gene: TRBJ2-3; V gene: TRBV4-1; D gene: TRBD2; clone size: few; CDR3 protein: CASSQLAGDTQYF; CDR3 DNA: TGCGCCAGCAGCCAACTAGCGGGAGATACGCAGTATTTT
J gene: TRBJ2-5; V gene: TRBV9; D gene: TRBD1; clone size: NA; CDR3 protein: CASSVVLWTGKAETQYF; CDR3 DNA: TGTGCCAGCAGCGTTGTTCTCTGGACAGGGAAGGCAGAGACCCAGTACTTC
J gene: TRBJ2-1; V gene: TRBV6-2/TRBV6-3; D gene: TRBD2; clone size: NA; CDR3 protein: CASSIKHRGLARGRVNEQFF; CDR3 DNA: TGTGCCAGCAGCATAAAACACCGAGGACTAGCCAGGGGTCGTGTCAATGAGCAGTTCTTC